These 14 T cell receptor beta chains came from one sample sequenced in a study of shared clonotypes between healthy human individuals (dated by TCRdb to about 2020). For the CD8 naive samples, CD45RO-negative cells were positively selected for CCR7, yielding a CD45RA+CCR7+ population from which TemRA cells were excluded. Preparation of the library involved the immunoSEQ multiplex PCR assay. Sourced from immuneACCESS, this table was stored by TCRdb with only in-frame sequences that have V and J called. A share of the clones is absent; for the studies checked, an unresolved V gene accounts for under half, and the remainder has no known explanation. The sample profile shows more than 2 million clones; less than 95% of them were found once. The top ten constitute about 1.1% of the sample. The sequencing sample was made of naive CD8+ T cells sorted from blood. In light of the paper, this sample's cell subset or site label describes: CD45RA+CCR7+. The source of these receptors is a man aged 18 to 35 in good health.

The rearrangement links TRBV5-6 to TRBJ1-1; TRBD1 might be the D (5 bases). Trimming removed 4 bases at V and 11 bases at J, with 18 bases between. CDR3 length equals 13 residues. CDR1 and CDR2 from the germline V gene are SGHDT and YYEEEE. Here the CDR3 DNA reads TGTGCCAGCAGCGGCGGGACCCTGCAGCGGGCTTTCTTT. This encodes CASSGGTLQRAFF. Based on the CDR3 plus reference TRBV5-6 and TRBJ1-1, the full variable domain is DAGVTQSPTHLIKTRGQQVTLRCSPKSGHDTVSWYQQALGQGPQFIFQYYEEEERQRGNFPDRFSGHQFPNYSSELNVNALLLGDSALYLCASSGGTLQRAFFGQGTRLTVV.

Concerning this clone: The identical CDR3 is also encoded by other nucleotide sequences in the sample. The rearrangement links TRBV6-5 to TRBJ2-5, with D possibly being TRBD2 (6 bases). V was trimmed by 6 bases and J by 2 bases, leaving 16 bases between them. Germline values: CDR1 MNHEY, CDR2 SVGAGI. The CDR3 is 15 residues long. The CDR3 DNA is TGTGCCAGCAGCCCGTGGGGAGGAAGACAAGAGACCCAGTACTTC. Its protein is CASSPWGGRQETQYF.

The V call is TRBV4-1, the J call TRBJ2-7; TRBD2 matches 7 bases. V trimming: 4 bases; J trimming: 4 bases; junction bases outside the gene matches: 7. The CDR3 is 14 amino acids. CDR1 and CDR2 (germline): MGHRA, YSYEKL. CDR3 bases: TGCGCCAGCAGCCTAGCGAGCGGGGCATACGAGCAGTACTTC. Translation: CASSLASGAYEQYF.

The V call is TRBV19, the J call TRBJ2-5; 10 nucleotides line up with TRBD2. Germline CDR1 reads LNHDA; CDR2 reads SQIVND (reference sequence). V gave up 1 base and J gave up 5 bases; unmatched junction bases: 7. CDR3 length: 16 residues. The CDR3, as DNA: TGTGCCAGTAGTATAGGACTAGCGGGTCTAGGGGAGACCCAGTACTTC. It codes for CASSIGLAGLGETQYF. Supplemented by reference TRBV19 and TRBJ2-5, the full variable domain reads DGGITQSPKYLFRKEGQNVTLSCEQNLNHDAMYWYRQDPGQGLRLIYYSQIVNDFQKGDIAEGYSVSREKKESFPLTVTSAQKNPTAFYLCASSIGLAGLGETQYFGPGTRLLVL.

For this clone: The junction does not match germline at one end; this may be a read error. The genes are TRBV5-1 and TRBJ2-3, with TRBD2 identical over 9 bases. There are 16 residues in the CDR3. Germline CDR1 reads SGHRS; CDR2 reads YFSETQ. CDR3 bases: TGCACCAGCAGCTTTTTAGCGGGAGCTAGCACAGATACGCAGTATTTT. Amino acids: CTSSFLAGASTDTQYF.

The V call is TRBV28, the J call TRBJ2-5; tentatively, D is TRBD1 (6 bases). This CDR3 has 15 residues. Trimming cost V 5 bases and J 5 bases, with 18 bases left between them. The germline gives CDR1 MDHEN, CDR2 SYDVKM. For the CDR3, the DNA is TGTGCCAGCAGTCCGACCTGGGCAGGGGCGGAGACCCAGTACTTC. It encodes CASSPTWAGAETQYF.

This chain connects TRBV15 to TRBJ1-5, with TRBD1 matching over 9 bases. CDR1 and CDR2 from the germline V gene are LNHNV and YYDKDF (reference sequence). V lost 3 bases, J lost 5 bases, and 5 bases stayed unmatched. The CDR3 runs 15 residues. DNA for the CDR3: TGTGCCACCAGCAGGGGGACAGGGTGGGATCAGCCCCAGCATTTT. Amino acid sequence: CATSRGTGWDQPQHF.

The chain employs TRBV4-1 and TRBJ2-7; D is unresolved. CDR1 and CDR2 (germline): MGHRA, YSYEKL. V dropped 1 base and J dropped 6 bases, with 10 bases sitting between them. The CDR3 contains 13 residues. This chain's CDR3 is CASSQVGPGEQYF. CDR3 DNA sequence: TGCGCCAGCAGCCAAGTTGGTCCAGGCGAGCAGTACTTC.

The chain couples TRBV5-4 to TRBJ2-5; 9 bases agree with TRBD1. With V trimmed by 0 bases and J by 5 bases, 8 bases remained unmatched. This CDR3 is built from 16 residues. Looked up from germline, CDR1 is SGHNT and CDR2 is YYREEE (reference sequence). CDR3 sequence (DNA): TGTGCCAGCAGCTTGGAAGGGACAGGGACGGGTGAGACCCAGTACTTC. This encodes CASSLEGTGTGETQYF.

The rearrangement uses TRBV25-1 and TRBJ1-5; D unresolved. The CDR3 extends over 13 amino acids. The V end lost 4 bases, the J end lost 1 base, and 5 bases lay between the germline ends. The germline gives CDR1 MGHDK, CDR2 SYGVNS. This CDR3 reads CASSGGSNQPQHF. DNA of the CDR3: TGTGCCAGCAGTGGAGGGAGCAATCAGCCCCAGCATTTT.

The V gene is TRBV30, the J gene TRBJ2-1; D is possibly TRBD1 (5 bases). CDR1 is GTSNPN and CDR2 is SVGIG in the germline V gene (reference sequence). Trimming pared 2 bases from V and 8 bases from J, leaving 13 bases between. The CDR3 has 13 residues. The DNA for the CDR3 is TGTGCCTGGAGTCTCACAGGTCCCGATGAGCAGTTCTTC. It specifies CAWSLTGPDEQFF.

V usage is TRBV30 and J usage is TRBJ2-3, with TRBD1 identical over 9 bases. Germline assignment: CDR1 GTSNPN and CDR2 SVGIG (reference sequence). This CDR3 has 15 residues. With V trimmed by 3 bases and J by 4 bases, 8 bases remained unmatched. The CDR3 region is CAWSILQGAPDTQYF. Here the CDR3 DNA reads TGTGCCTGGAGCATACTACAGGGGGCCCCAGATACGCAGTATTTT.

The CDR3 sequence is CASISQGSGNTIYF. CDR3 DNA: TGTGCCAGCATCTCACAGGGGTCTGGAAACACCATATATTTT. This chain uses TRBV28 with TRBJ1-3; 7 bases align to TRBD1. The CDR3 runs to 14 residues. CDR1 MDHEN and CDR2 SYDVKM come from the germline V gene. V shed 7 bases, J shed 1 base, and the junction held 4 bases outside the gene matches.

This chain connects TRBV4-3 to TRBJ1-5, with TRBD1 identical over 10 bases. This CDR3 spans 14 amino acids. Germline V gives CDR1 LGHNA, CDR2 YSLEER. V gave up 4 bases and J gave up 5 bases; unmatched junction bases: 2. CDR3 bases: TGCGCCAGCAGCCCCGGGACAGGGGATCAGCCCCAGCATTTT. Its translation is CASSPGTGDQPQHF.